This T cell receptor beta chain was recorded in a study of cytotoxic CD8 clonotypes in ibrutinib-treated CLL. Study-level information: Patients attained some 25 partial and 2 complete responses; at median around 5.5 years, around 14 remained remitted while around twelve progressed.

The germline V and J ends were trimmed by 0 bases and 0 bases, with 12 bases remaining between them. This CDR3 is 16 amino acids long. CDR1 SGHVS and CDR2 FNYEAQ come from the germline V gene. Findings of the study overall: Public clonotypes showed up rarely, and on treatment they shrank or held steady. Sample timing was unmatched between remission and later-progressing patients; lymph nodes unstudied.

Investigators sought sequencing depths of between 1 in 200,000 and 1 in 1 million T cells. Some clones are missing from TCRdb's copy, which holds only in-frame ones; the method was immunoSEQ multiplex PCR. Found here are around 30,000 clones, approximately 60% of them singletons; the top ten hold less than 15%. This clone was seen only once. Antigen specificity is unknown. The TCR comes from a human donor with chronic lymphocytic leukemia. The rearrangement joins TRBV7-6 to TRBJ2-7; D unclear. Sequences were derived from PBMCs, sampled before ibrutinib treatment. The CDR3 loop reads CASSLAAGPSSYEQYF. CDR3 in DNA: TGTGCCAGCAGCTTAGCGGCAGGTCCGAGCTCCTACGAGCAGTACTTC.